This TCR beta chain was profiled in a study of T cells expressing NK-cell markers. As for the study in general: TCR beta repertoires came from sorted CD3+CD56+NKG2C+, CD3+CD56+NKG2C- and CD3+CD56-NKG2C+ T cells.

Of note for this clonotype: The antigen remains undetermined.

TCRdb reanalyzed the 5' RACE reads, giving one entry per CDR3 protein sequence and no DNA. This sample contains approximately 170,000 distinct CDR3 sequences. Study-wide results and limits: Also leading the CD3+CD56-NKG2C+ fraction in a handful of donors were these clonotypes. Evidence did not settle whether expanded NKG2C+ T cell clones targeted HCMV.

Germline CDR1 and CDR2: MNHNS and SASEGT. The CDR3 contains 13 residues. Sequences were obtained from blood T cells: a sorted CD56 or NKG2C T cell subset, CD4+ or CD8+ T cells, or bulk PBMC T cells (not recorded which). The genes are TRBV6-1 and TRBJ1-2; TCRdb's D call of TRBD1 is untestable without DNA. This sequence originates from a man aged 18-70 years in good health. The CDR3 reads CASALGGPYGYTF.